This T cell receptor (beta chain) appears in the sequencing data of a study of T-cell memory formation after mild COVID-19. Study-level results: The SARS-CoV-2 specificity of second-wave clones reaching peak at day 37 remained unverified. Chiefly within CM and EM were the contracting CD4+ clones; CD8+ ones were within EMRA. Several responding clones turned up in pre-infection memory, indicating that cross-reactive memory may have taken part.

Constant-segment primers were used for 5'RACE, and the resulting TCR alpha and TCR beta cDNA libraries carried sample barcodes and UMIs. TCRdb ran MiXCR on the 5' RACE reads and lists one entry per CDR3 protein. The sample lists 550,000 to 700,000 distinct CDR3 sequences; under 20% were seen once. This clonotype showed up just a few times. Its specificity is not known. Germline CDR1 SGHVS, CDR2 FQNEAQ. The CDR3 has 15 residues. Trimming cost V 5 bases and J 0 bases; bases outside gene matches: 7. V usage is TRBV7-8 and J usage is TRBJ2-7, with 7 bases matching TRBD1. The sequence derives from an adult woman who had mild COVID-19 (a few samples of this study predate the infection). Cell type and time point are not known. Sample: PBMCs or a T cell subset sorted from them (not recorded which). The CDR3 loop reads CASSLDRRISYEQYF. The CDR3 DNA is TGTGCCAGCAGCCTGGACAGGCGGATCTCCTACGAGCAGTACTTC. The variable domain in full, with the rest retrieved from reference TRBV7-8 and TRBJ2-7, is GAGVSQSPRYKVAKRGQDVALRCDPISGHVSLFWYQQALGQGPEFLTYFQNEAQLDKSGLPSDRFFAERPEGSVSTLKIQRTQQEDSAVYLCASSLDRRISYEQYFGPGTRLTVT.